Shown below are 22 T cell receptor beta chains from a single sample sequenced in a study of blood T cell repertoires in COVID-19. Some clones are missing from TCRdb's copy, which holds only in-frame ones; the method was immunoSEQ multiplex PCR. The sample records about 230,000 clones, approximately 82% being singletons. Material for sequencing was peripheral blood. All receptors come from a woman aged 70-85 years with active or convalescent COVID-19.

The V gene is TRBV30, the J gene TRBJ1-2, with 8 bases that match TRBD1. The CDR3 is 14 amino acids. The V and J ends lost 0 bases and 8 bases, in that order; junction bases with no gene match: 8. Germline CDR1 is GTSNPN and CDR2 is SVGIG (reference sequence). The CDR3 reads CAWSVLGQGGGYTF. CDR3 coding DNA: TGTGCCTGGAGTGTACTTGGACAGGGAGGCGGCTACACCTTC.

The chain has TRBV9 and TRBJ1-2; D ambiguous. Germline V lookup: CDR1 SGDLS, CDR2 YYNGEE. The CDR3 contains 16 residues. V was pared by 3 bases and J by 5 bases, with 20 bases between. CDR3 DNA sequence: TGTGCCAGCAGCGGGCCCAGGCGGGCCCGATTATATGGCTACACCTTC. Residues: CASSGPRRARLYGYTF.

This chain links TRBV12-3 or TRBV12-4 with TRBJ1-1, with a possible D match to TRBD1 (6 bases). Between the trimmed V and J ends, which lost 7 bases and 5 bases, there was a span of 11 bases. This CDR3 region has 12 residues. The CDR3 nucleotides read TGTGCCAGCAACAGGGCATGGACTGAAGCTTTCTTT. The encoded protein is CASNRAWTEAFF.

The chain recombines TRBV19 with TRBJ2-5, with a weak D call TRBD2 (7 bases). Germline V lookup: CDR1 LNHDA, CDR2 SQIVND (reference sequence). The length of the CDR3 is 14 residues. Deletions cut 2 bases from V and 7 bases from J, with 14 bases between. CDR3: CASSIRGGEGTQYF. CDR3 DNA sequence: TGTGCCAGTAGTATAAGAGGGGGGGAGGGGACCCAGTACTTC.

This clone was picked up one time. Other DNA sequences within the sample encode an identical CDR3. The genes are TRBV6-5 and TRBJ1-2, with D perhaps matching TRBD1 (6 bases). Trimming shortened V by 0 bases and J by 4 bases, and 9 bases separated the two germline ends. This CDR3 is 14 amino acids long. Per the germline V gene, CDR1 is MNHEY and CDR2 is SVGAGI. DNA for the CDR3: TGTGCCAGCAGTTACTCACAGGGAGCCTATGGCTACACCTTC. Translating gives CASSYSQGAYGYTF.

This clone is a singleton in its sample. V usage is TRBV4-3 and J usage is TRBJ2-5, with D maybe TRBD2 (5 bases). The V gene's germline CDR1 is LGHNA and CDR2 YSLEER. V was trimmed by 4 bases and J by 4 bases, leaving 13 bases between them. The CDR3 is made up of 14 amino acids. This CDR3 is CASSRGLGTETQYF. CDR3 bases: TGCGCCAGCAGCCGCGGACTGGGTACAGAGACCCAGTACTTC.

The rearrangement joins TRBV4-1 to TRBJ2-7, with 8 bases that match TRBD2. V dropped 4 bases and J dropped 4; count of bases not matched to a gene: 9. There are 15 residues in the CDR3. In germline, CDR1 is MGHRA, CDR2 YSYEKL. CDR3 protein: CASSPGVAGMYEQYF. CDR3 sequence (DNA): TGCGCCAGCAGCCCCGGGGTAGCGGGAATGTACGAGCAGTACTTC.

This clone was counted a few times. The chain joins TRBV14 to TRBJ2-2; TRBD1 matches 8 bases. This CDR3 is 13 amino acids long. Germline loops: CDR1 SGHDN, CDR2 FVKESK. The ends lost 7 bases at V and 6 bases at J; junction bases unmatched: 4. The CDR3 bases are TGTGCCAGCAACGTACAGGGGGCCGGGGAGCTGTTTTTT. It codes for CASNVQGAGELFF.

V and J are TRBV3-1 (or the pseudogene TRBV3-2) and TRBJ2-7; weak D call: TRBD1 (6 bases). This CDR3 is 14 amino acids long. V was pared by 1 base and J by 3 bases, with 10 bases between. Germline values: CDR1 LGHDT, CDR2 YNNKEL (reference sequence). This chain's CDR3 is CASSQGDTFYEQYF. CDR3 DNA: TGTGCCAGCAGCCAAGGGGACACCTTCTACGAGCAGTACTTC.

This clone was counted once. CDR3 coding DNA: TGCGCCAGCAGCTTAGAGGCGGAAGCTTTCTTT. This gives the protein CASSLEAEAFF. The rearrangement joins TRBV5-1 to TRBJ1-1; D is ambiguous. CDR1 and CDR2 (germline): SGHRS, YFSETQ. Trimming removed 2 bases at V and 8 bases at J, with 7 bases between. CDR3 length: 11 residues.

The chain combines TRBV11-1 with TRBJ2-1; 13 nucleotides align to TRBD2. Per germline, CDR1 SGHAT and CDR2 FQDESV (reference sequence). The CDR3 length is 17 residues. V lost 0 bases and J lost 10; bases outside the gene matches: 9. The CDR3 region is CASSLATGLAGDYEQFF. The CDR3 coding sequence is TGTGCCAGCAGCTTAGCTACCGGACTAGCGGGAGATTACGAGCAGTTCTTC.

The gene calls are TRBV18 and TRBJ2-3; TRBD2 aligns across 12 bases. The V gene's germline CDR1 is KGHSH and CDR2 LQKENI. With 3 bases clipped from V and 8 bases from J, the junction kept 3 bases outside the gene matches. This CDR3 has 14 amino acids. The CDR3 DNA follows: TGTGCCAGCTCACCGACTAGCGGGAGAGGTACGCAGTATTTT. This encodes CASSPTSGRGTQYF.

The chain is built from TRBV28 and TRBJ1-6, with D unclear. From germline, CDR1 is MDHEN and CDR2 SYDVKM. This CDR3 is built from 15 residues. Trimming pared 2 bases from V and 6 bases from J, leaving 11 bases between. CDR3 amino acids: CASSLDLVGNSPLHF. In nucleotides, the CDR3 is TGTGCCAGCAGTTTAGACCTAGTGGGTAATTCACCCCTCCACTTT.

The chain has TRBV3-1 (or the pseudogene TRBV3-2) and TRBJ2-7, with 9 bases that match TRBD2. Germline lookup yields CDR1 LGHDT and CDR2 YNNKEL (reference sequence). With V trimmed by 3 bases and J by 4 bases, 7 bases remained unmatched. The CDR3 contains 15 residues. DNA of the CDR3: TGTGCCAGCAGCCACCCGGGCGGGGGGGCGTACGAGCAGTACTTC. It codes for CASSHPGGGAYEQYF.

This clone was seen repeatedly, ten times or more. The CDR3 is CASSLTGDAGYTF. The CDR3 DNA follows: TGCGCCAGCAGCTTGACAGGGGATGCTGGCTACACCTTC. The chain combines TRBV5-1 with TRBJ1-2; TRBD1 agrees at 7 bases. V lost 1 base, J lost 7 bases, and 4 bases stayed unmatched. This CDR3 has 13 residues. Germline CDR1 reads SGHRS; CDR2 reads YFSETQ. Based on the CDR3 plus reference TRBV5-1 and TRBJ1-2, the full variable domain is KAGVTQTPRYLIKTRGQQVTLSCSPISGHRSVSWYQQTPGQGLQFLFEYFSETQRNKGNFPGRFSGRQFSNSRSEMNVSTLELGDSALYLCASSLTGDAGYTFGSGTRLTVV.

The V and J genes are TRBV6-5 and TRBJ1-3; 7 positions match TRBD1. CDR1 MNHEY and CDR2 SVGAGI come from the germline V gene. The V and J ends lost 4 bases and 4 bases, in that order; junction bases with no gene match: 7. This CDR3 is 15 amino acids long. The CDR3 coding sequence is TGTGCCAGCAGTTTGTCTGGGACAGTCGGAAACACCATATATTTT. It yields the protein CASSLSGTVGNTIYF.

The V call is TRBV7-8, the J call TRBJ1-2, with D possibly TRBD1 on 5 matching bases. From germline, CDR1 is SGHVS and CDR2 FQNEAQ. The CDR3 totals 14 residues. Trimming stripped 1 base from V and 4 bases from J, with 10 bases between. The CDR3 loop is CASSLDRGFYGYTF. In nucleotides, the CDR3 is TGTGCCAGCAGCTTAGATAGGGGATTCTATGGCTACACCTTC.

Here the CDR3 reads CASSPQGGGQPQHF. Written as DNA, the CDR3 is TGTGCCAGCTCACCCCAGGGGGGCGGACAGCCCCAGCATTTT. The chain carries TRBV18 and TRBJ1-5, with 7 bases that match TRBD1. Germline V lookup: CDR1 KGHSH, CDR2 LQKENI. This CDR3 is built from 14 residues. With 3 bases clipped from V and 7 bases from J, the junction kept 6 bases outside the gene matches.

The genes are TRBV12-5 and TRBJ1-2; D is perhaps TRBD1 (5 bases). The CDR3 sequence is 13 residues long. V lost 2 bases and J lost 3, with 7 bases in between. CDR1 is LGHNT and CDR2 is FRNRAP in the germline V gene. CDR3 loop: CASGLQTDYGYTF. DNA of the CDR3: TGTGCTAGTGGTTTGCAGACAGACTATGGCTACACCTTC.

V usage is TRBV11-3 and J usage is TRBJ2-2; D is possibly TRBD1 (6 bases). Per germline, CDR1 SGHNT and CDR2 YENEEA. The V end was cut by 5 bases, the J end by 13 bases, with 20 bases between. This CDR3 region has 14 residues. CDR3 sequence: CASSPPGHSGGLFF. CDR3 nucleotides: TGTGCCAGCAGCCCACCGGGACACTCGGGTGGGCTGTTTTTT. The whole variable domain, filled in from reference TRBV11-3 and TRBJ2-2, reads EAGVVQSPRYKIIEKKQPVAFWCNPISGHNTLYWYLQNLGQGPELLIRYENEEAVDDSQLPKDRFSAERLKGVDSTLKIQPAELGDSAVYLCASSPPGHSGGLFFGEGSRLTVL.

This clone appeared a few times. J is TRBJ1-2 and V is TRBV28, with unresolved D. This CDR3 spans 14 amino acids. V lost 6 bases and J 5 bases, leaving 16 bases between the germline ends. CDR1 is MDHEN and CDR2 is SYDVKM in the germline V gene. Here the CDR3 reads CASSQSYEGYGYTF. In nucleotides, the CDR3 is TGTGCCAGCAGCCAGTCCTACGAGGGTTATGGCTACACCTTC.

J is TRBJ2-7 and V is TRBV19; possibly TRBD1 for D (6 bases). Trimming removed 4 bases from V and 6 bases from J, with 16 bases in between. The germline V gene encodes CDR1 LNHDA and CDR2 SQIVND (reference sequence). The CDR3 is 14 amino acids. The CDR3 DNA is TGTGCCAGTAGTACCCATCATACAGGGCCCGAGCAGTACTTC. Its protein is CASSTHHTGPEQYF.